This is a list of T cell receptor beta chains from one sample in a study of blood T cell repertoires in COVID-19. Clones were sequenced by immunoSEQ multiplex PCR, and TCRdb holds only the in-frame ones, with some missing. The top ten clones hold about 8% of a sample with roughly 200,000 clones, 82% of them seen once. Material for sequencing was peripheral blood. The source is a woman aged 60-75 years with COVID-19, enrolled during active disease. The CDR3 runs from the conserved cysteine through the conserved F or W. D genes are given only for firm matches. Expanded clones get a size class; other rows say once, few or many, or leave the size out.

J gene,D gene,clone size,V gene,CDR3 protein,CDR3 DNA
TRBJ1-2,-,-,TRBV25-1,CASSDPDRANYGYTF,TGTGCCAGCAGTGATCCGGACAGAGCTAACTATGGCTACACCTTC
TRBJ2-2,-,-,TRBV7-8,CASSLGVQSNTGELFF,TGTGCCAGCAGCTTAGGGGTACAGTCGAACACCGGGGAGCTGTTTTTT
TRBJ2-1,TRBD2,-,TRBV29-1,CSVEDALAGGRVDNEQFF,TGCAGCGTTGAAGACGCACTAGCGGGGGGGCGGGTAGACAATGAGCAGTTCTTC
TRBJ1-6,TRBD1,-,TRBV5-1,CASSADRGNSPLHF,TGCGCCAGCAGCGCCGACAGGGGTAATTCACCCCTCCACTTT
TRBJ2-1,-,-,TRBV5-1,CASSLSRRPYNEQFF,TGCGCCAGCAGCTTGTCTAGGCGTCCCTACAATGAGCAGTTCTTC
TRBJ2-2,TRBD2,-,TRBV7-3,CASSLGLAGTGELFF,TGTGCCAGCAGCTTAGGCCTAGCGGGGACCGGGGAGCTGTTTTTT
TRBJ2-1,TRBD1,-,TRBV11-2,CASSPSRQGAYEQFF,TGTGCCAGCAGCCCTAGCCGGCAGGGGGCATATGAGCAGTTCTTC
TRBJ2-2,TRBD2,-,TRBV6-1,CASSESAGRVTGELFF,TGTGCCAGCAGTGAATCGGCAGGGAGGGTCACCGGGGAGCTGTTTTTT
TRBJ1-1,-,few,TRBV12-3/TRBV12-4,CASTVLPNTEAFF,TGTGCCAGCACCGTACTCCCCAACACTGAAGCTTTCTTT
TRBJ1-2,-,once,TRBV5-4,CASSLAGSAVYGYTF,TGTGCCAGCAGCTTGGCAGGGTCGGCGGTCTATGGCTACACCTTC
TRBJ1-6,-,-,TRBV30,CAWTRQVGESPLHF,TGTGCCTGGACACGACAGGTGGGCGAATCACCCCTCCACTTT
TRBJ1-1,-,-,TRBV19,CASTLKGEGNTEAFF,TGTGCCAGTACCCTCAAGGGGGAGGGGAACACTGAAGCTTTCTTT
TRBJ2-1,-,-,TRBV18,CASSPVQGTYNEQFF,TGTGCCAGCTCACCAGTTCAGGGTACCTACAATGAGCAGTTCTTC
TRBJ1-6,-,-,TRBV15,CATSRVAGVDSPLHF,TGTGCCACCAGCAGAGTCGCAGGGGTTGATTCACCCCTCCACTTT
TRBJ2-4,-,-,TRBV7-6,CASSPRSAGAKNIQYF,TGTGCCAGCAGCCCACGGTCTGCGGGGGCCAAAAACATTCAGTACTTC
TRBJ1-4,TRBD1,few,TRBV5-6,CASSLAGTGRGGSEKLFF,TGTGCCAGCAGCTTGGCCGGGACAGGAAGAGGAGGGAGTGAAAAACTGTTTTTT
TRBJ1-3,TRBD1,-,TRBV18,CASSPQGQGRGNTIYF,TGTGCCAGCTCACCACAGGGACAGGGACGTGGAAACACCATATATTTT
TRBJ2-7,TRBD1,-,TRBV5-1,CASSFGTGAYEQYF,TGCGCCAGCAGCTTCGGGACAGGGGCCTACGAGCAGTACTTC
TRBJ2-7,-,-,TRBV6-6,CASSYSGTYEQYF,TGTGCCAGCAGTTACTCCGGTACCTACGAGCAGTACTTC
TRBJ1-4,TRBD1,-,TRBV5-4,CASSFPGQGNEKLFF,TGTGCCAGCAGCTTTCCGGGACAGGGGAATGAAAAACTGTTTTTT
TRBJ1-5,-,-,TRBV19,CASTDTGNQPQHF,TGTGCCAGTACCGATACAGGGAATCAGCCCCAGCATTTT
TRBJ1-4,-,-,TRBV28,CASSLGQVNEKLFF,TGTGCCAGCAGTTTAGGGCAGGTTAATGAAAAACTGTTTTTT
TRBJ2-1,TRBD1,once,TRBV13,CASVPTRDRGHGEQFF,TGTGCCAGCGTCCCGACCCGGGACAGGGGGCACGGTGAGCAGTTCTTC
TRBJ1-2,TRBD1,-,TRBV19,CANRNPGQGFWNYGYTF,TGTGCCAATAGGAACCCGGGACAGGGTTTTTGGAACTATGGCTACACCTTC
TRBJ1-6,TRBD1,-,TRBV2,CASSDLRQGADSPLHF,TGTGCCAGCAGCGACCTTCGACAGGGGGCGGATTCACCCCTCCACTTT
TRBJ1-5,-,once,TRBV7-2,CASSLNTQSNQPQHF,TGTGCCAGCAGCTTAAATACACAGAGCAATCAGCCCCAGCATTTT
TRBJ2-1,TRBD2,once,TRBV6-2/TRBV6-3,CASSYPPGLAGGDGEQFF,TGTGCCAGCAGTTACCCCCCGGGACTAGCGGGAGGGGATGGTGAGCAGTTCTTC
TRBJ2-2,-,-,TRBV14,CASSQVRSGVTGELFF,TGTGCCAGCAGCCAAGTGCGATCGGGAGTTACCGGGGAGCTGTTTTTT
TRBJ2-3,TRBD2,-,TRBV19,CASSSGGGTDTQYF,TGTGCCAGTAGTAGCGGGGGGGGCACAGATACGCAGTATTTT
TRBJ1-2,-,-,TRBV6-5,CASSLGSSGDSGYTF,TGTGCCAGCAGTCTCGGGTCATCAGGGGATTCTGGCTACACCTTC
TRBJ2-3,-,-,TRBV21-1,CASSKDAPGVTPDTQYF,TGTGCCAGCAGCAAAGATGCACCGGGAGTGACCCCAGATACGCAGTATTTT
TRBJ1-1,-,-,TRBV28,CASRAPNTEAFF,TGTGCCAGCAGGGCACCGAACACTGAAGCTTTCTTT
TRBJ2-5,-,-,TRBV11-3,CASSPDRETQYF,TGTGCCAGCAGCCCGGACAGAGAGACCCAGTACTTC
TRBJ2-3,-,few,TRBV2,CASKQGTNTQYF,TGTGCCAGCAAGCAGGGGACAAATACGCAGTATTTT
TRBJ2-2,TRBD1,-,TRBV9,CASSVRDSSGELFF,TGTGCCAGCAGCGTCCGGGACAGTTCTGGGGAGCTGTTTTTT
TRBJ2-3,-,-,TRBV27,CASSSLAPDTQYF,TGTGCCAGCAGTTCGCTAGCCCCAGATACGCAGTATTTT
TRBJ2-3,TRBD1,-,TRBV3-1/TRBV3-2,CASSPGTGGDTQYF,TGTGCCAGTAGCCCCGGGACAGGGGGAGATACGCAGTATTTT
TRBJ2-2,TRBD1,-,TRBV5-8,CASSPRLGTGGAGELFF,TGTGCCAGCAGCCCTCGACTCGGGACAGGGGGCGCCGGGGAGCTGTTTTTT
TRBJ1-2,TRBD1,-,TRBV6-5,CASSYSPGTGTYGYTF,TGTGCCAGCAGTTACTCACCGGGGACAGGGACCTATGGCTACACCTTC